This T cell receptor (beta chain) was captured in a study of cytotoxic CD8 clonotypes in ibrutinib-treated CLL. Overall study context: Included were approximately ten relapsed/refractory and 15 treatment-naive patients, of whom about 18 were IGHV unmutated.

The CDR3 spans 15 residues. CDR1 is SSHAT and CDR2 is FNYEAQ in the germline V gene (reference sequence). A word on this clone: What it recognizes is unknown. One end of the junction varies from germline; a read error may be responsible.

Sequencing was performed with immunoSEQ multiplex PCR; in TCRdb, only in-frame clones are kept and a portion is missing. The table has about 120,000 clones, over 75% seen once; the top ten hold over 2%. For TCR beta libraries, 1.5 to 2 micrograms of genomic DNA were obtained from cryopreserved PBMCs. Findings of the study overall: Patients had baseline clonality above age-matched healthy donors, and this clonality moved with circulating CD8+ T-cell counts. Collection times varied between progressing and sustained-remission patients.

This TCR derives from a human donor with chronic lymphocytic leukemia. The chain recombines TRBV7-7 with TRBJ2-3, with TRBD2 matching over 7 bases. The material sequenced was PBMCs, taken after 24 months of ibrutinib treatment. This chain's CDR3 is CASSLRAGATDTQYF. The CDR3, as DNA: TGTGCTAGCAGCTTAAGGGCGGGAGCCACAGATACGCAGTATTTT.